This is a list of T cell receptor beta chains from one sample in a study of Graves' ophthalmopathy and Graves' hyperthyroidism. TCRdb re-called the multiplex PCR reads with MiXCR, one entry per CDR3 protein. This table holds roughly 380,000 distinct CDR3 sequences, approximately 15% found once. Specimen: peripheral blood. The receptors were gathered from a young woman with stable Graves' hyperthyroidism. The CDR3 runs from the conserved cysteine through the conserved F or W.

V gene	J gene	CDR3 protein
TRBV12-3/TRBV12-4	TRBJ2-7	CASRTSGRYEQYF
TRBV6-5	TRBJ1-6	CASSYLGENSPLHF
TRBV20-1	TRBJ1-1	CSASAGDAEAFF
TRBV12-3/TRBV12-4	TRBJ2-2	CASSLEVRRGGTGELFF
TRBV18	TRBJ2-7	CASSPLKVSYEQYF
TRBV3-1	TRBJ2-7	CASSRGTYPSVKYF
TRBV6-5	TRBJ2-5	CASSYGGPGETQYF
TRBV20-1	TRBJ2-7	CSAETGTSGVPYEQYF
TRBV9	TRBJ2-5	CASSVANGGETQYF
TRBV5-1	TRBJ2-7	CASSPEGTSGGYEQYF
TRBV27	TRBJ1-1	CASSPKRNTEAFF
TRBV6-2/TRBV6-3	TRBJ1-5	CASRGPQGWQPQHF
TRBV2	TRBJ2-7	CASSSSGGVSYEQYF
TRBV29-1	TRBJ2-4	CSVGGTGGVGNIQYF
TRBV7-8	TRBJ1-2	CASSLGAGQIYGYTF
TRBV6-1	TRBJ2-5	CASSEMLQETQYF
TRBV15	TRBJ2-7	CATSMGDWYEEQYF
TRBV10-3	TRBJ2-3	CAISDSGEPDTQYF
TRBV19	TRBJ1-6	CASRGRGGNSPLHF
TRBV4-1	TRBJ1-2	CASSQVTGVNGYTF
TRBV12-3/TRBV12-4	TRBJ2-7	CASSPPGVAASYEQYF
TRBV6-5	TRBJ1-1	CASSYFGGKSTEAFF
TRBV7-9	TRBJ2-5	CASSLVSGYQETQYF
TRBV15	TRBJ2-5	CATSSRSVSETQYF
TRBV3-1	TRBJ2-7	CASSQGYRGDYEQYF
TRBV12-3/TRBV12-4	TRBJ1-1	CASSFGTGGYTEAFF
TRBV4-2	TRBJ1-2	CASSQVLSGGEGYTF
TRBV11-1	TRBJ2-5	CASSSGLDRAQYF